The clone carrying this T cell receptor (beta chain) was seen more than once but under ten times. TCRdb used MiXCR to reprocess the 5' RACE reads, holding one entry per CDR3 protein. Of 250,000 to 300,000 distinct CDR3 sequences in the sample, around 4.9% were seen once. Trimming shortened V by 5 bases and J by 8 bases, and 24 bases separated the two germline ends. The CDR3 is made up of 16 amino acids. Germline CDR1 DFQATT, CDR2 SNEGSKA (reference sequence). The sample comes from a study of T cells after yellow fever vaccination. The sequencing here drew on CD4+ T cells sorted from PBMCs, taken on the day of the yellow fever booster vaccination. The rearrangement uses TRBV20-1 and TRBJ1-4, with D possibly matching TRBD1 (5 bases). This clonotype was obtained from a man younger than 35 who received the YFV17D yellow fever vaccine. In DNA, the CDR3 is TGCAGTGCTCACCCCTCGGGGCTCGTCCGGAGGGAAAAACTGTTTTTT. It is translated as CSAHPSGLVRREKLFF.